This record concerns one TCR beta chain sequence. The data originate from a study of blood T cell repertoires in COVID-19. For the study at large: There were acute and convalescent COVID-19 samples, and they came from the United States, Italy and Spain.

Germline trimming cut 5 bases from V and 5 bases from J; bases unmatched to any gene: 3. The CDR3 spans 15 residues. Germline V gene sequence: CDR1 SNHLY, CDR2 FYNNEI. For recovered donors of Cohort 3, there were two negative PCRs, clearance, or symptom resolution. Libraries were prepared by immunoSEQ multiplex PCR; TCRdb keeps only in-frame clonotypes and omits some of them. The sample carries 190,000 or so clones, around 92% recorded once. V usage is TRBV2 and J usage is TRBJ2-2; 12 nucleotides align to TRBD2. Specimen: PBMCs or T cells enriched from blood (not recorded which). This TCR derives from a woman aged 18-30 years who had recovered from COVID-19. As DNA, the CDR3 is TGTGCCAGCAGTCTAGCGGGGGGGCATACCGGGGAGCTGTTTTTT. It encodes CASSLAGGHTGELFF.